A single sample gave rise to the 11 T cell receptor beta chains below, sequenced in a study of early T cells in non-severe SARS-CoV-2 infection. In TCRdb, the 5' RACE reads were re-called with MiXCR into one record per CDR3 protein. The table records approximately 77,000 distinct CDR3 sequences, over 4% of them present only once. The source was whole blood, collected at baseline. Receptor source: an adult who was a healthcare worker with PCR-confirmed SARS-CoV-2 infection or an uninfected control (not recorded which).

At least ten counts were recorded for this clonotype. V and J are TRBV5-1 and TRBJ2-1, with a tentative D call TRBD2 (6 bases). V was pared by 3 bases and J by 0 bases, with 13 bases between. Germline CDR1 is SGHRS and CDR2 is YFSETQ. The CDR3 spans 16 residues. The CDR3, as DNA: TGCGCCAGCAGCTCGGAGGGCTCCTTCTCCTACAATGAGCAGTTCTTC. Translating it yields CASSSEGSFSYNEQFF.

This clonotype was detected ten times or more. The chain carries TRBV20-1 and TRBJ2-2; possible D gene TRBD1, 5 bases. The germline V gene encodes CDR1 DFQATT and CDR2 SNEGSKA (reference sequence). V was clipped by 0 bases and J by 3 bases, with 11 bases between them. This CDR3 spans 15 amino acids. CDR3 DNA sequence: TGCAGTGCTAGAGATCGCAGGGAACACACCGGGGAGCTGTTTTTT. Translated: CSARDRREHTGELFF.

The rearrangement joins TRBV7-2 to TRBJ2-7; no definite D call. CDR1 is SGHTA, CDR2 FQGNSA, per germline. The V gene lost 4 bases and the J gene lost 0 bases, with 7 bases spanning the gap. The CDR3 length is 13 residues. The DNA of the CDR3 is TGTGCCAGCAGCTCGGACCCCTCCTACGAGCAGTACTTC. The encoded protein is CASSSDPSYEQYF.

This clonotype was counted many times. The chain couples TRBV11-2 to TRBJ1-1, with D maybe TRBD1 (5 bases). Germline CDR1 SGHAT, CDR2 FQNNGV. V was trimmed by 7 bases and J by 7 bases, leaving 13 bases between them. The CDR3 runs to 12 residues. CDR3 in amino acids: CASTKGTGEAFF. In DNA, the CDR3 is TGTGCCAGCACAAAGGGAACAGGTGAAGCTTTCTTT.

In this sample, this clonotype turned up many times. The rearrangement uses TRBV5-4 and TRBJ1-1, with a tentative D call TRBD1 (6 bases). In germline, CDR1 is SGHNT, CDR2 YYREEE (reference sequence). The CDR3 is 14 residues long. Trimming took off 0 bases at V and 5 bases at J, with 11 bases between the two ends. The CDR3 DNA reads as TGTGCCAGCAGCTTGGAGGGGGGACGAACTGAAGCTTTCTTT. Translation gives CASSLEGGRTEAFF.

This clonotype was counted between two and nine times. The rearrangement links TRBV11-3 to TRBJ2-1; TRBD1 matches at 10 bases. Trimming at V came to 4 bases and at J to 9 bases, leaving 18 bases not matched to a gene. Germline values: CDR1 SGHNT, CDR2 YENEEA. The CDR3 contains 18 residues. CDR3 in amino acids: CASSSNDPRDRGLGEQFF. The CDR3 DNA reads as TGTGCCAGCAGCTCCAACGATCCCCGGGACAGGGGCTTGGGTGAGCAGTTCTTC. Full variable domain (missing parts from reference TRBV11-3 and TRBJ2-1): EAGVVQSPRYKIIEKKQPVAFWCNPISGHNTLYWYLQNLGQGPELLIRYENEEAVDDSQLPKDRFSAERLKGVDSTLKIQPAELGDSAVYLCASSSNDPRDRGLGEQFFGPGTRLTVL.

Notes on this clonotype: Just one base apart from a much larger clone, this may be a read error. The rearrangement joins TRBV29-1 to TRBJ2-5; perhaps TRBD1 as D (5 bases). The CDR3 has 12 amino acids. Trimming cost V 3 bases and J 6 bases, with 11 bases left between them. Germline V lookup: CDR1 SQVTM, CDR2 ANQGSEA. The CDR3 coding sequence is TGCAGCGTTGAGACAGAGCCGAAGACCCAGTACTTC. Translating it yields CSVETEPKTQYF.

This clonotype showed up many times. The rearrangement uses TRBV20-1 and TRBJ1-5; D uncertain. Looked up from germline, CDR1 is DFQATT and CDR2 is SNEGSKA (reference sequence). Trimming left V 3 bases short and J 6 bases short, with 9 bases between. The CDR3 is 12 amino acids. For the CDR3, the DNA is TGCAGTGCTAGCGGCAGGTCTCAGCCCCAGCATTTT. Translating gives CSASGRSQPQHF.

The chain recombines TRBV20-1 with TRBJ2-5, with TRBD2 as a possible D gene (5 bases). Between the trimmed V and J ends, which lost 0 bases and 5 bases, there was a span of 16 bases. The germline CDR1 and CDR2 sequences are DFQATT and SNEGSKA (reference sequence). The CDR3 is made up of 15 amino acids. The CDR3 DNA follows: TGCAGTGCTAGAGATTGGGCGGCGCCGGGGGAGACCCAGTACTTC. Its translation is CSARDWAAPGETQYF.

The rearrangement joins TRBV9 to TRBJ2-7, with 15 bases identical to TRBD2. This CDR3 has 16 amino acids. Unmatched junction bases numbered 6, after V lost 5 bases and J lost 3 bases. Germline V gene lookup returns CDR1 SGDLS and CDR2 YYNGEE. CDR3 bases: TGTGCCAGCAGTCCGGGACTAGCGGGAGGACGCTACGAGCAGTACTTC. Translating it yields CASSPGLAGGRYEQYF.

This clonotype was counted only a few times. The CDR3 protein is CASRTGSYEQYF. The DNA of the CDR3 is TGTGCCAGCCGGACAGGGAGCTACGAGCAGTACTTC. The chain has TRBV27 and TRBJ2-7; 8 positions match TRBD1. Germline V CDR1 and CDR2: MNHEY, SMNVEV (reference sequence). J was trimmed by 3 bases and V by 8 bases; bases with no gene match: 3. This CDR3 comprises 12 residues.